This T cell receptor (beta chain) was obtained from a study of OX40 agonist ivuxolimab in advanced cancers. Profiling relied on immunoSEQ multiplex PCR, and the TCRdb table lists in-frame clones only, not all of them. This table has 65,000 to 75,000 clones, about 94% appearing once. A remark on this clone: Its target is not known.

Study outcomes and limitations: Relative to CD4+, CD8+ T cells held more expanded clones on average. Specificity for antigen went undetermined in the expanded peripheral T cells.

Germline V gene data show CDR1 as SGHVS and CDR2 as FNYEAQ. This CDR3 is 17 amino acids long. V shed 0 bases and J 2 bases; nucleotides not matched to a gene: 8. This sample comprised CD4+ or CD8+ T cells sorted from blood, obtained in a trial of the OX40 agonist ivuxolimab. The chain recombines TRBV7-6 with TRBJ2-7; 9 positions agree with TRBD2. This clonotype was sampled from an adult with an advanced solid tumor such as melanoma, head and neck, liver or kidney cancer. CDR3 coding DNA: TGTGCCAGCAGCTTAGCCGACTTAAGGACTAGCGCCTACGAGCAGTACTTC. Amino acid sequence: CASSLADLRTSAYEQYF.